This record concerns one TCR beta chain sequence. Its antigen has not been determined. No base quality values were provided; no much bigger clone lies one nucleotide off. The sample originates from a study of cytomegalovirus exposure and HLA in healthy donors (dated by TCRdb to the late 2010s). Concerning the study at large: An earlier analysis of under 600 of the donors reported 250 to 350 Gb of sequence data and some 120 million unique TCR beta sequences from 150 million to 200 million T cells. An early release that covered around 590 HLA-typed donors contained around 300 gigabases of sequencing data and about 93 million unique TCR sequences. Of the 350 to 450 genotyped donors, around 81% fell in the genetic ancestry cluster associated with self-reported Caucasian donors. The study aimed to test whether cataloging public T cell receptors could reveal signatures of past pathogen exposure. Using immunosequencing, the study profiled T cell repertoires from 500 to 800 subjects and related those repertoires to cytomegalovirus serostatus. Besides the first cohort of approximately 710 subjects, a separate validation cohort made up of about 120 different subjects was used. To predict cytomegalovirus infection status, the study combined high-throughput TCR immunosequencing, statistical association of individual TCRs with disease status, and machine learning. A later analysis re-examined previously published TCR beta repertoires from 600 to 700 donors and added high-resolution HLA genotyping to investigate patterns of TCR occurrence. Rather than using new phenotypic data, the later analysis identified candidate immune exposures from TCR beta sequences and from how often those sequences occurred across donors. To decide whether each TCR beta V gene segment behaved as functional or pseudogenic, an earlier analysis of 587 of the donors relied on high-throughput TCR beta sequencing. Alongside the repertoire data, information on donor age, sex, ethnicity and CMV serostatus was compiled. A later genetic analysis used genome-wide SNP genotypes for about 65% of the roughly 700 donors, treating that subset as a discovery cohort. All discovery cohort repertoires had been generated on a single sequencing platform. HLA typing included class I and class II loci at four-digit resolution. The number of typed donors differed by locus: roughly 629-640 for A, B, C, DRB1 and DQB1; 522 for DQA1; 606 for DPA1; and 450 to 480 for DPB1. Because of strong linkage in the cohort, roughly five DR-DQ haplotypes were treated as single units for association and clustering. Across about 380 genotyped donors of the cohort, an average of about 250,000 unique TCR beta nucleotide sequences per donor were sequenced, and roughly a sixth of those sequences were non-productive.

The cohort consisted of 650 to 850 healthy bone marrow donors. At the time of sampling, all cohort members were nominally healthy, though unrecorded immune exposures were likely present. The donor was CMV seropositive and was included in the group of about 290 seropositive cohort members. A peripheral blood sample was provided by each donor, and peripheral blood mononuclear cells were used for TCR beta sequencing. Genomic DNA was extracted from the blood cell samples with the Qiagen DNeasy Blood Extraction Kit. Results and caveats for the whole study, not just this receptor: A further reported finding was that TCR beta sequences accurately predicted the HLA-A and HLA-B alleles for most subjects in the first cohort. Because some donors lacked HLA typing at each locus, the association tests relied only on the typed subset. The sequencing pipeline was judged likely to have produced a cluster of highly shared sequence variants as a technical artifact. In a later genetic analysis, fewer N-insertions in productive TCRs were reported among donors in an Asian-associated ancestry cluster than the 666-donor mean. Linkage disequilibrium might explain the correlated functional status among segregating V segments, but an unknown experimental factor could not be excluded. When HLA alleles, especially DR and DQ, strongly co-occurred, TCR associations were difficult to assign to individual alleles. Specific HLA alleles were associated with 15,000 to 20,000 TCR beta sequences at a false discovery rate of 0.05 in a later analysis. Some IMGT-functional V segments, including TRBV6-2 and TRBV6-3, could not be told apart with the 87-base-pair reads, so those segments were excluded. A later genetic analysis associated a missense DCLRE1C variant with V-gene and J-gene trimming of TCR beta chains, and an independent cohort replicated the association. Most TCR sequences were seen in very few donors, while some public TCRs were found in many individuals. According to a later analysis, most CMV-associated TCR beta chains appeared to be HLA-restricted, and the HLA associations seemed to be driven largely by CMV exposure. A total of 150 to 200 TCR beta chains were listed by the study as associated with cytomegalovirus. A few of the identified cytomegalovirus-associated TCR beta chains were confirmed in vitro to be specific for cytomegalovirus antigens. Compared with equally common non-associated chains, HLA-associated TCR beta chains in a later analysis were more clonally expanded and had lower generation probabilities. Presence/absence analyses assumed roughly uniform sequencing depth across donors, an assumption that may not hold. The earlier analysis of 587 of the donors excluded some 15 rarely observed V segments, including chromosome 9 orphons, because counts were too low. The classifier was reported to diagnose cytomegalovirus status with high specificity and sensitivity in both the original and validation cohorts. An earlier analysis of 587 of the donors showed that most TCR beta V segments appeared in productive rearrangements either about 87% or about 30% of the time, which broadly matched IMGT annotations. This cohort had only TCR beta chains sequenced, and the lack of alpha or paired-chain data limited which features could be detected. The authors suggested that the approach could potentially be extended to other disease states and immunological phenotypes. In a later analysis, the rate of TCR association differed among HLA loci, with DRB1 alleles having the most associated TCRs and HLA-C alleles having the fewest. The only immune exposure information available for the cohort was CMV serostatus. In a later analysis, several top co-occurrence clusters were reported to appear linked to parvovirus B19, influenza, CMV and Epstein-Barr virus.

The library came from the immunoSEQ multiplex PCR assay. A mixture of 60 forward primers for TCR Vbeta segments and 13 reverse primers for TCR Jbeta segments was used in the multiplex PCR. Amplification of the CDR3 region of rearranged TCR beta genes was performed with a multiplex PCR assay on genomic DNA. On the Illumina HiSeq System, the amplified TCR beta libraries were sequenced as 87-base-pair reads. Per the source publication's procedure: In a later analysis, 77 million or so unique TCR beta chains were counted across the approximately 640 repertoires, and about 10 million of these chains were shared by at least two donors. Raw reads were error-corrected and collapsed into unique sequences by a nearest-neighbor algorithm in which closely related sequences were merged to remove PCR and sequencing errors. CDR3 sequences were aligned to IMGT reference sequences to assign V, D and J gene segments. For a sequence to be retained, a match of at least six nucleotides was required to both a V gene segment and a J gene segment. A rearrangement was called productive if the CDR3 had no stop codons and remained in frame with V and J, and every other rearrangement was called non-productive. CDR3 was defined according to IMGT convention as the region running from the second conserved V-encoded cysteine to the conserved J-encoded phenylalanine. The earlier analysis of fewer than 750 of the donors excluded sequences that lacked an unambiguous match to a single V gene segment. An earlier analysis of some 610 of the donors called V segments functional above 56.7% productive rearrangements and segregating when the between-donor standard deviation exceeded 5%. A statistical classification framework was developed to diagnose cytomegalovirus status using the catalog of TCR beta chain sequences. A later analysis assigned V and J genes by comparing TCR nucleotide sequences with IMGT/GENE-DB human TR gene sequences. A later analysis assigned CDR3 sequences and most-parsimonious VDJ recombination scenarios with the TCRdist pipeline. In a later analysis, every TCR beta chain was defined by the combination of its CDR3 amino acid sequence and its V-gene family, and reads without a unique V-gene family were dropped. A later analysis removed 500 to 650 highly shared, low-generation-probability nucleotide sequences to deal with suspected cross-contamination and a sequencing artifact. In a later analysis, a clonal expansion index for each public chain was calculated from normalized within-repertoire ranks of inferred template counts. A later analysis computed generation probabilities with a VDJ recombination model fitted to out-of-frame rearrangements, and checked the results against IGoR. In a later analysis, hypergeometric tests were used to score TCR-TCR, TCR-HLA and TCR-CMV co-occurrence, with a repertoire-size bias correction applied to TCR pairs. False discovery rates were estimated in a later analysis by permuting HLA or CMV assignments 20 times. In a later analysis, co-occurring TCRs were grouped using DBSCAN, and TCRdist sequence similarity was added for clustering within HLA-allele-positive subsets. Co-occurrence clustering excluded repertoires with fewer than 30,000 or more than 120,000 public chains, plus five with anomalous nucleotide sharing. TCRdb retrieved this table from immuneACCESS and kept in-frame rearrangements only. Not all clones are present; in checked studies, unresolved V genes account for under half, and no reason is known for the remainder. V and J calls and clone size are given by that table; D and trimming were obtained from the DNA. For this sample there are around 120,000 clones; approximately 78% appear just once. Together, the top ten hold almost 6% of the sample.

Ends trimmed: V by 3 bases, J by 6 bases; bases unmatched to a gene: 9. The germline V gene gives CDR1 as KGHSH and CDR2 as LQKENI. The CDR3 runs 16 residues from the cysteine to the phenylalanine. The kept DNA is CDR3 alone, 48 bases in frame from the first base. The TCR originated in a woman in her thirties or forties in good health and CMV-seropositive. Material: PBMCs. The chain is made from TRBV18 and TRBJ1-5, and 9 junction bases match TRBD1. In nucleotide form, the sequence is TGTGCCAGCTCACCCTGGGAGACAGGGGGACGTCAGCCCCAGCATTTT. Translated, it reads CASSPWETGGRQPQHF.